This T cell receptor (beta chain) was identified in a study of siplizumab effects on memory and regulatory T cells. V lost 6 bases and J lost 5; bases outside the gene matches: 3. The germline gives CDR1 MNHEY, CDR2 SMNVEV (reference sequence). This CDR3 has 13 amino acids. The method was immunoSEQ multiplex PCR; TCRdb's version includes in-frame clones alone and lacks a portion of them. Of about 110,000 clones listed, 80% to 95% were seen once; the top ten hold approximately 1.2%. The V gene is TRBV27, the J gene TRBJ2-1, with TRBD2 matching 8 bases. The sequenced sample consisted of CD4+ T cells sorted from blood. This receptor was identified in a human donor in good health. This CDR3 is CASRQTSDNEQFF. In nucleotides, the CDR3 is TGTGCCAGCAGGCAGACTAGCGACAATGAGCAGTTCTTC.